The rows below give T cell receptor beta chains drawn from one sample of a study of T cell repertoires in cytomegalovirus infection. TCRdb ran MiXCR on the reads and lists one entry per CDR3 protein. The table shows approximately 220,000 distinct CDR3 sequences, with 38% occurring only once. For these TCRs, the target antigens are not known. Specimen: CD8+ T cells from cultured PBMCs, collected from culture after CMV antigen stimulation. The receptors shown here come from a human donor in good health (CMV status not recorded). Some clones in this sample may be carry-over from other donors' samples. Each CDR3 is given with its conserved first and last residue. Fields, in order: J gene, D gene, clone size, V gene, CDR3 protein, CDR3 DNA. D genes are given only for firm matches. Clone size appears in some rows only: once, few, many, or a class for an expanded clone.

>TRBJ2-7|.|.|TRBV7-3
CASSFSSRDGRYHYEQYF
TGTGCCAGCAGCTTCTCCTCACGTGACGGACGGTACCACTACGAGCAGTACTTC
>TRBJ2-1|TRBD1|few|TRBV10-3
CAISGQGVRNEQFF
TGTGCCATCAGTGGTCAGGGGGTCCGGAATGAGCAGTTCTTC
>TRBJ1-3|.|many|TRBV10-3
CAISELLQGVGNTIYF
TGTGCCATCAGTGAGCTCCTCCAGGGTGTAGGAAACACCATATATTTT
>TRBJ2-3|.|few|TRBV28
CATVLQDPLTDTQYF
TGTGCCACCGTACTACAGGACCCCCTCACAGATACGCAGTATTTT
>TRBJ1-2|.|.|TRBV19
CASSMRGLVNGYTF
TGTGCCAGTAGTATGCGTGGGCTAGTCAATGGCTACACCTTC
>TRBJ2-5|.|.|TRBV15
CATSRVTPLEETQYF
TGTGCCACCAGCAGAGTGACCCCGCTCGAAGAGACCCAGTACTTC
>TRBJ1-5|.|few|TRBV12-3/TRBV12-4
CASSLDRNSNQPQHF
TGTGCCAGCAGTTTGGACAGAAATAGCAATCAGCCCCAGCATTTT
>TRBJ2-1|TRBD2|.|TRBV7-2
CASSFGLAGNNEQFF
TGTGCCAGCAGCTTTGGGCTAGCGGGTAACAATGAGCAGTTCTTC
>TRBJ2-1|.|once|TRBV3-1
CASSHRTGSPHNEQFF
TGTGCCAGCAGCCATCGGACGGGATCCCCCCACAATGAGCAGTTCTTC
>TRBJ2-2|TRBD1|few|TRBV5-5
CASSHEGGAYTGELFF
TGTGCCAGCAGCCATGAAGGGGGCGCTTACACCGGGGAGCTGTTTTTT
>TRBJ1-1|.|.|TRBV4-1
CASSPQQGGNTEAFF
TGCGCCAGCAGCCCCCAACAGGGAGGGAACACTGAAGCTTTCTTT
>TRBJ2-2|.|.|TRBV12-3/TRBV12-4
CASALSVLVSTGELFF
TGTGCCAGCGCCTTAAGCGTCCTAGTGTCCACCGGGGAGCTGTTTTTT
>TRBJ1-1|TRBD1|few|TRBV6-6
CASRPQGAGNTEAFF
TGTGCCAGCAGACCCCAGGGGGCTGGAAACACTGAAGCTTTCTTT
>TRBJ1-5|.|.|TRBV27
CASSPLLGGSQPQHF
TGTGCCAGCAGTCCCCTTCTAGGGGGAAGTCAGCCCCAGCATTTT
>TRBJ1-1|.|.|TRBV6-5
CAGSGGAGTEAFF
TGTGCAGGCTCTGGAGGGGCAGGGACTGAAGCTTTCTTT
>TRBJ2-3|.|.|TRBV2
CASPSAADTQYF
TGTGCCAGCCCATCAGCGGCAGATACGCAGTATTTT
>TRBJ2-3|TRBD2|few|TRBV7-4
CASSFEAGGRDTQYF
TGTGCCAGCAGCTTTGAAGCGGGAGGGAGAGATACGCAGTATTTT
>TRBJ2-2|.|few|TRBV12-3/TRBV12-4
CASSLGGQPGELFF
TGTGCCAGCAGTTTAGGGGGGCAGCCCGGGGAGCTGTTTTTT
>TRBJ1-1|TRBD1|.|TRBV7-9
CASMTDWDSQAFF
TGTGCCAGCATGACGGACTGGGACAGTCAAGCTTTCTTT
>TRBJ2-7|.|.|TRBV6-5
CASRPRGGYEQYF
TGTGCCAGCAGACCCAGGGGAGGGTACGAGCAGTACTTC
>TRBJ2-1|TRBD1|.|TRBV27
CASSLTGDRYNEQFF
TGTGCCAGCAGTTTGACAGGGGATAGGTACAATGAGCAGTTCTTC
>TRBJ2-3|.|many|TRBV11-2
CASSLAGTDTQYF
TGTGCCAGCAGCTTAGCAGGCACAGATACGCAGTATTTT
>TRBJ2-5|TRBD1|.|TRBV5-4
CASSLRQGAKETQYF
TGTGCCAGCAGCTTGAGACAGGGGGCGAAAGAGACCCAGTACTTC
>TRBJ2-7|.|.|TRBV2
CASLGTSYEKYF
TGTGCCTCTCTAGGGACGTCCTACGAGAAGTACTTC
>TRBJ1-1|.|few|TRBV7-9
CASWGTLGTEAFF
TGTGCCAGCTGGGGGACGCTTGGCACTGAAGCTTTCTTT
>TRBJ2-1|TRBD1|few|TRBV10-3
CAADREGYNEQFF
TGTGCCGCGGACAGGGAAGGCTACAATGAGCAGTTCTTC
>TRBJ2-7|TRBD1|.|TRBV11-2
CASSLDRGSYEQYF
TGTGCCAGCAGCTTGGACAGGGGGTCCTACGAGCAGTACTTC
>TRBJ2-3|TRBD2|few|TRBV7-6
CASSLALLSGSTDTQYF
TGTGCCAGCAGCTTAGCACTACTTAGCGGGAGCACAGATACGCAGTATTTT
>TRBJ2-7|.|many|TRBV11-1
CASTDRETSDEQYF
TGTGCCAGCACCGACCGGGAGACAAGTGACGAGCAGTACTTC
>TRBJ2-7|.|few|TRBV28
CASSVQGSPYEQYF
TGTGCCAGCAGTGTCCAGGGGTCCCCCTACGAGCAGTACTTC
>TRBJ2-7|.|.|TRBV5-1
CASSLRNSYEQYF
TGCGCCAGCAGCTTAAGGAACTCCTACGAGCAGTACTTC
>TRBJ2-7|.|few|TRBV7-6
CASSPRTGTSYEQYF
TGTGCCAGCAGCCCTCGGACTGGTACCTCCTACGAGCAGTACTTC
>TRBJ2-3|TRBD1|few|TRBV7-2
CASSLPGQGYTDTQYF
TGTGCCAGCAGCTTACCGGGACAGGGGTACACAGATACGCAGTATTTT
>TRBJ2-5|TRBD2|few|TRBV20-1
CSARPGLAIQTQYF
TGCAGTGCTAGACCGGGACTAGCGATACAGACCCAGTACTTC
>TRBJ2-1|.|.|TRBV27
CASTFRDGYNEQFF
TGTGCCAGCACTTTCCGGGACGGATACAATGAGCAGTTCTTC
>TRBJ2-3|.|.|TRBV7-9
CASSWTPPSFGTDTQYF
TGTGCCAGCAGCTGGACGCCCCCTAGCTTCGGGACAGATACGCAGTATTTT
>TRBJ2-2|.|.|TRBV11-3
CASSRIYKRQENTGELFF
TGTGCCAGCAGCCGAATCTACAAACGACAGGAAAACACCGGGGAGCTGTTTTTT